The 7 T cell receptor beta chains presented below share a single source sample, sequenced in a study of blood T cell repertoires in COVID-19. Profiled with immunoSEQ multiplex PCR; TCRdb holds only in-frame clones, not every one. Altogether approximately 140,000 clones are present, more than 80% being singletons, with the ten largest covering 6.5% to 8.5%. The sample comprised peripheral blood. The receptors were sampled from a human donor with acute or convalescent COVID-19. The donor label of this sample is uncertain.

This chain joins TRBV25-1 and TRBJ2-2; D gene ambiguous. Trimming pared 2 bases from V and 8 bases from J, leaving 6 bases between. Germline values: CDR1 MGHDK, CDR2 SYGVNS. The CDR3 is 12 amino acids. CDR3 sequence (DNA): TGTGCCAGCAGTGAAATGAGTGGGGAGCTGTTTTTT. It yields the protein CASSEMSGELFF.

As concerns this clone: A junction end diverges from the germline sequence, so it may reflect a read error. The chain joins TRBV7-7 to TRBJ1-4; TRBD1 agrees at 7 bases. CDR1 is SSHAT, CDR2 FNYEAQ, per germline (reference sequence). The CDR3 contains 15 residues. CDR3 sequence (DNA): TGTGCTAGCAGCCCAGGGGGAGGCCTTAATGAAAAACTGTTTTTT. Encoded protein: CASSPGGGLNEKLFF. The full variable domain, rest sourced from reference TRBV7-7 and TRBJ1-4, is GAGVSQSPRYKVTKRGQDVTLRCDPISSHATLYWYQQALGQGPEFLTYFNYEAQPDKSGLPSDRFSAERPEGSISTLTIQRTEQRDSAMYRCASSPGGGLNEKLFFGSGTQLSVL.

The chain employs TRBV18 and TRBJ1-2, with D possibly matching TRBD1 (6 bases). This CDR3 comprises 13 residues. With 6 bases removed from V and 8 bases from J, the gap between germline ends came to 16 bases. In germline, CDR1 is KGHSH, CDR2 LQKENI. In DNA, the CDR3 is TGTGCCAGCTCGGCTCAGGGGAAGGTCGGCTACACCTTC. Its protein product is CASSAQGKVGYTF.

The rearrangement joins TRBV10-3 to TRBJ2-1, with a tentative D call TRBD2 (5 bases). There are 14 residues in the CDR3. CDR1 is ENHRY, CDR2 SYGVKD, per germline. Trimming removed 0 bases at V and 6 bases at J, with 9 bases between. CDR3 sequence (DNA): TGTGCCATCAGTGAGTCGACTACTAGCAATGAGCAGTTCTTC. Its translation is CAISESTTSNEQFF.

The chain couples TRBV29-1 to TRBJ2-2; 8 bases match TRBD1. J gave up 6 bases and V 3 bases, and 3 bases lay outside the gene matches. The germline V gene encodes CDR1 SQVTM and CDR2 ANQGSEA. The CDR3 contains 13 residues. CDR3: CSVEQGASGELFF. Written as DNA, the CDR3 is TGCAGCGTTGAGCAGGGGGCCTCCGGGGAGCTGTTTTTT.

This clone was detected only once. At one end the junction does not follow the germline gene, possibly because of a read error. Here the CDR3 reads CASSLSGTDYYSPLHF. CDR3 sequence (DNA): TGTGCCAGCAGCCTATCCGGGACAGACTATTATTCACCCCTCCACTTT. The J gene is TRBJ1-6, the V gene TRBV27; 7 positions agree with TRBD1. Germline V gene data show CDR1 as MNHEY and CDR2 as SMNVEV (reference sequence). This CDR3 comprises 16 residues.

The rearrangement links TRBV27 to TRBJ1-5, with D possibly TRBD1 on 5 matching bases. The CDR3 has 14 amino acids. Germline loops: CDR1 MNHEY, CDR2 SMNVEV (reference sequence). V lost 6 bases to trimming and J lost 3 bases, with 12 bases between them. Here the CDR3 DNA reads TGTGCCAGCAGCCCCCAGGGTTACAATCAGCCCCAGCATTTT. Protein: CASSPQGYNQPQHF.